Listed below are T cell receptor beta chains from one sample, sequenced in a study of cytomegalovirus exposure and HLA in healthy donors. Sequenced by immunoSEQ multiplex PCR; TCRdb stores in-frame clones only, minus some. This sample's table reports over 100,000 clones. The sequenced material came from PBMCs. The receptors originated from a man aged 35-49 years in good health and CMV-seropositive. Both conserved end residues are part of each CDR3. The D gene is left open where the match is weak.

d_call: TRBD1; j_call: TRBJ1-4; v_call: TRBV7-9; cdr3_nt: TGTGCCAGCAATACCGGGACAGGGAATGAAAAACTGTTTTTT; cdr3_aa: CASNTGTGNEKLFF
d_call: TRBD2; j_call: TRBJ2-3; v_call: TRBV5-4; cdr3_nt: TGTGCCAGCAGCTTGTTACTAGCGGGAGATACGCAGTATTTT; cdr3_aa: CASSLLLAGDTQYF
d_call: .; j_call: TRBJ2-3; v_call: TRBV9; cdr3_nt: TGTGCCAGCAGCGTATCAGCAGATACGCAGTATTTT; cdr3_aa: CASSVSADTQYF
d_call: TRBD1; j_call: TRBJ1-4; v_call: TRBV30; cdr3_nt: TGTGCCTGGGACCGACAGGGCTTGAAGGAAAAACTGTTTTTT; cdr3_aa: CAWDRQGLKEKLFF
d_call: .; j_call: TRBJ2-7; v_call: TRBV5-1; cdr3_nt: TGCGCCAGCAGCCCAGTGGGGAGCGAGCAGTACTTC; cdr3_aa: CASSPVGSEQYF
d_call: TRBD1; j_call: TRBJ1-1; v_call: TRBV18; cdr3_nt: TGTGCCAGCTCACAAGGGACAGCTGAAGCTTTCTTT; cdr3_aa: CASSQGTAEAFF
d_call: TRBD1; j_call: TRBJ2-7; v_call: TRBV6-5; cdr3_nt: TGTGCCAGCAGTTTGACAGGGGCCGCCTACGAGCAGTACTTC; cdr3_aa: CASSLTGAAYEQYF
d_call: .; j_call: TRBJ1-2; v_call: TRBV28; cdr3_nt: TGTGCCAGCAGTTCCCCCTCCGCCTGGGGGGGATATGGCTACACCTTC; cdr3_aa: CASSSPSAWGGYGYTF
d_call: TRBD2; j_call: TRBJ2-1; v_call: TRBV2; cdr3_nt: TGTGCCAGCATTGGGACTAGCGGTTTCTTGGAGTTCTTC; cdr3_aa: CASIGTSGFLEFF
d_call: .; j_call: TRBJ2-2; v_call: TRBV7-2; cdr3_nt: TGTGCCAGCAGCTTAGGTTTCAGGGGAGGGGAGCTGTTTTTT; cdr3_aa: CASSLGFRGGELFF
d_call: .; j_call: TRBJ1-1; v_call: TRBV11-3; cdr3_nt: TGTGCCAGCAGCTTAGCTAGGAACACTGAAGCTTTCTTT; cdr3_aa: CASSLARNTEAFF
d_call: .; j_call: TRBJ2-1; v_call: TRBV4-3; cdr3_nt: TGCGCCAGCAGCGCGGGACTTGCGAGCTCCTACAATGAGCAGTTCTTC; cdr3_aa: CASSAGLASSYNEQFF
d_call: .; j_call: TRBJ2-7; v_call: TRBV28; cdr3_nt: TGTGCCAGCAGAGATCTGTCGGCCTACGAGCAGTACTTC; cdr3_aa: CASRDLSAYEQYF
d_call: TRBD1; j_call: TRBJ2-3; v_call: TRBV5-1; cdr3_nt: TGCGCCAGCAGCTTAGGGACAGGGGCCACGTCTTTTACCACAGATACGCAGTATTTT; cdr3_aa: CASSLGTGATSFTTDTQYF
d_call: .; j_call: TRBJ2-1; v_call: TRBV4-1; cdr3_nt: TGCGCCAGCAGCCAAGAGGGTAGCGTCTCCTACAATGAGCAGTTCTTC; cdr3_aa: CASSQEGSVSYNEQFF
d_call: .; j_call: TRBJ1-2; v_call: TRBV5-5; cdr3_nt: TGTGCCAGCAGCTTGTCCGGAGTTGACTATGGCTACACCTTC; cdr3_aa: CASSLSGVDYGYTF
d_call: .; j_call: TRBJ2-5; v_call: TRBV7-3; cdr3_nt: TGTGCCAGCAGCTTAAGGCAAATCAGGGAGACCCAGTACTTC; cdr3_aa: CASSLRQIRETQYF
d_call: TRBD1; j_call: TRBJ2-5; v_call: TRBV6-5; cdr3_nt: TGTGCCAGCAGTTCTTCAGGGGGCTCGGAGACCCAGTACTTC; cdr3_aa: CASSSSGGSETQYF
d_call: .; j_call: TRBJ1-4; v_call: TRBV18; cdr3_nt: TGTGCCAGCTCACCCCAGGAAAATGAAAAACTGTTTTTT; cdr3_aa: CASSPQENEKLFF
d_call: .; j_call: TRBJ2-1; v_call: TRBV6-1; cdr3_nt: TGTGCCAGCAGTGACGGGGGGCTTGAGCAGTTCTTC; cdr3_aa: CASSDGGLEQFF
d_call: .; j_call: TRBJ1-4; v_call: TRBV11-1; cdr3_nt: TGTGCCAGCAGCTCGAGGACAGCAACAACTAATGAAAAACTGTTTTTT; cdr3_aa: CASSSRTATTNEKLFF
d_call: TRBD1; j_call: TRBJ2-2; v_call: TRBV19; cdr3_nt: TGTGCCAGTAGCCTCCTCCTCCGGGACAGGGGTACTAACGGGGAGCTGTTTTTT; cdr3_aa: CASSLLLRDRGTNGELFF
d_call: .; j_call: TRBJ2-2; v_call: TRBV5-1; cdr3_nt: TGCGCCAGCAGCTTGGGTGGAGGGGATAACACCGGGGAGCTGTTTTTT; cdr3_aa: CASSLGGGDNTGELFF
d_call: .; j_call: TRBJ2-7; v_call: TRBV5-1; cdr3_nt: TGCGCCAGCAGCTCCCACCCAATGGACTCGCCGGTAGAGCAGTACTTC; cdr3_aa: CASSSHPMDSPVEQYF
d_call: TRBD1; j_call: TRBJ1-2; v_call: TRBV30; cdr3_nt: TGTGCCCGACACACGGGACAGGGCATCTATGGCTACACCTTC; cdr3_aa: CARHTGQGIYGYTF
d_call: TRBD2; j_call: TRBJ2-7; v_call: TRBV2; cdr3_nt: TGTGCCAGCAGTGGATCATGGGTCGGGACTAGCACCTACGAGCAGTACTTC; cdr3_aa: CASSGSWVGTSTYEQYF
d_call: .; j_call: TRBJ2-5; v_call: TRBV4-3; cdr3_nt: TGCGCCAGCAGCCAAGAGGGAGGACAAGAGACCCAGTACTTC; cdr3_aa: CASSQEGGQETQYF
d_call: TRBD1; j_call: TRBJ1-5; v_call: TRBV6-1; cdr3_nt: TGTGCCAGCAGGAAGTCCCGGGACAGGGATCAGCCCCAGCATTTT; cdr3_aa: CASRKSRDRDQPQHF
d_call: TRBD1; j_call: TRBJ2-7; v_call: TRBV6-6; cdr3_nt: TGTGCCAGCAGTGAGCCGGGACAGGGTCTCTACGAGCAGTACTTC; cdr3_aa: CASSEPGQGLYEQYF
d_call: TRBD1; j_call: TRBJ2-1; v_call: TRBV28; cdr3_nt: TGTGCCCTCAGGGGGACGGCTAATGAGCAGTTCTTC; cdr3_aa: CALRGTANEQFF
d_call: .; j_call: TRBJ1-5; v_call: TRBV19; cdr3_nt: TGTGCCAGTAGTATCTTCATCCGGGGGGATCAGCCCCAGCATTTT; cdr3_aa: CASSIFIRGDQPQHF
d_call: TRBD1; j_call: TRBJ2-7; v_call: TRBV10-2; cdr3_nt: TGCGCCAGCAGGGGGGGACAGGGTGCCTACGAGCAGTACTTC; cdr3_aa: CASRGGQGAYEQYF
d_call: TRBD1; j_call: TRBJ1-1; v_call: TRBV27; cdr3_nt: TGTGCCAGCAGTTTAAATCCCCCGGGACAGGGCACTGAAGCTTTCTTT; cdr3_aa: CASSLNPPGQGTEAFF
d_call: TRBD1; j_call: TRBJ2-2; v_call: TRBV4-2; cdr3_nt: TGTGCCAGCAGCCAAAGGGACAGCACCACCGGGGAGCTGTTTTTT; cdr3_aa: CASSQRDSTTGELFF
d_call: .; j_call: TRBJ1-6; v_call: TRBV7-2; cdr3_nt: TGTGCCAGCAGCTTACAGGGTACCGATAATTCACCCCTCCACTTT; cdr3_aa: CASSLQGTDNSPLHF
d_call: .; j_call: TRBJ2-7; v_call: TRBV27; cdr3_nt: TGTGCCAGCAGTTCCCCCCGAGAGGGCATTTCCTACGAGCAGTACTTC; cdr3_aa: CASSSPREGISYEQYF
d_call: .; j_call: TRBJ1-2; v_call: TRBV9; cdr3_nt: TGTGCCAGCACCGCAGGGGCGAACTATGGCTACACCTTC; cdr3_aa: CASTAGANYGYTF
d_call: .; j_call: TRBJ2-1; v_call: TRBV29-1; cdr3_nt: TGCAGCGTCTCCAAACTCCCCAATGAGCAGTTCTTC; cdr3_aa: CSVSKLPNEQFF
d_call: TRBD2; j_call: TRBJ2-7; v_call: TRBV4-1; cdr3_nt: TGCGCCAGCAGCCATAGAAGGCCTAGCGGGATTGTCGAGCAGTACTTC; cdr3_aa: CASSHRRPSGIVEQYF
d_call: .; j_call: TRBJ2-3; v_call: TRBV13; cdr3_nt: TGTGCCAGCAGCACAACTAGCTCGGGGGCAGATACGCAGTATTTT; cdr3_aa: CASSTTSSGADTQYF
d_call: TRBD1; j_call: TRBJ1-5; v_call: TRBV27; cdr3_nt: TGTGCCAGCAGGCCGACAGGGTCCAATCAGCCCCGGCATTTT; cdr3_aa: CASRPTGSNQPRHF
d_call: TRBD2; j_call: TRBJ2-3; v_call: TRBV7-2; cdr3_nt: TGTGCCAGCAGGTGGACTCGGGACTACACAGATACGCAGTATTTT; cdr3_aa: CASRWTRDYTDTQYF
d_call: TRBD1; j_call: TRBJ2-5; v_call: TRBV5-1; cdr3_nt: TGCGCCAGCAGCTCCACTTACGGACAGGGAGTCCCCCAAGAGACCCAGTACTTC; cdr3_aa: CASSSTYGQGVPQETQYF
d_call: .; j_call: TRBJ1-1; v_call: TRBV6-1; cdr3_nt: TGTGCCAGCAGGGAGCATTATGGCACTGAAGCTTTCTTT; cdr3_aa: CASREHYGTEAFF
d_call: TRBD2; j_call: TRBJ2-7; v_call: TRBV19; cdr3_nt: TGTGCCAGTAGTACCCCCGGGACTAGCGGGAGGGCCTACGAGCAGTACTTC; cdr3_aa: CASSTPGTSGRAYEQYF
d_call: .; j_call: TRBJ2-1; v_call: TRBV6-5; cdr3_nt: TGTGCCAGCAGTTACGGGGGGATCAATGAGCAGTTCTTC; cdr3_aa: CASSYGGINEQFF
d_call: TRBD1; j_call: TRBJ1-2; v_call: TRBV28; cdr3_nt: TGTGCCAGCAGTTACTACCTCCTGGGACAGGGGGACGGCTACACCTTC; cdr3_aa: CASSYYLLGQGDGYTF
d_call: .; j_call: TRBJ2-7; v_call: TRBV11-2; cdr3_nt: TGTGCCAGCAGCTTAAACGCGGGGACCGGGGCCTACGAGCAGTACTTC; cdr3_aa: CASSLNAGTGAYEQYF
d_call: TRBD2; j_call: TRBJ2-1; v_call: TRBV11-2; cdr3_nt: TGTGCCAGCAGCTTAGACTCGACGGGACTTAGCGGGAGACCTGAGCAGTTCTTC; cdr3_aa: CASSLDSTGLSGRPEQFF
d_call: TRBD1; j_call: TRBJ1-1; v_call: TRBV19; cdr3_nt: TGTGCCAGTAGTATAACTGGGACAGGATCCACTGAAGCTTTCTTT; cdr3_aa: CASSITGTGSTEAFF
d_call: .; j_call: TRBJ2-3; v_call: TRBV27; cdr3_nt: TGTGCCAGCAGTTCCCCCCGACAGGTCCGCACAGATACGCAGTATTTT; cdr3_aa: CASSSPRQVRTDTQYF
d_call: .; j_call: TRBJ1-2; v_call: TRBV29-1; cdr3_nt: TGCAGCGTTGGGGTTGGAGGGTGGGATGGCTACACCTTC; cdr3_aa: CSVGVGGWDGYTF
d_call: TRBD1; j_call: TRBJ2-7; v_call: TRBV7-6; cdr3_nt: TGTGCCAGCAGCTTAGTACGGGACAGAGGCCACGAGCAGTACTTC; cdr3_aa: CASSLVRDRGHEQYF
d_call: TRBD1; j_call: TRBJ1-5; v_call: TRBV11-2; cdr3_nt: TGTGCCAGCAGCCCAGACAGGGGAAGCAATCAGCCCCAGCATTTT; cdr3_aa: CASSPDRGSNQPQHF
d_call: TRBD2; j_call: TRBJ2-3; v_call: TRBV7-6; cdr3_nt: TGTGCCAGCAGCTTCCTAGCGGGCACAGATACGCAGTATTTT; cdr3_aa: CASSFLAGTDTQYF